The source of this T cell receptor beta chain is a study of T cell repertoires in cytomegalovirus infection. Study summary: It was recently identified HLA-C-restricted and well-studied HLA-B-restricted CMV epitopes that the study used. Indications came from public TCR beta signatures; they pointed to CMV infection and to a matching HLA type. Study outcomes and limitations: The ex vivo response was dominated by HLA-C-restricted CMV-specific TCR beta clonotypes.

TCRdb re-analysed the reads in MiXCR, keeping a single row per CDR3 protein. The sample has approximately 590,000 distinct CDR3 sequences; approximately 40% are singletons. Germline-derived CDR1 and CDR2 are LNHDA and SQIVND (reference sequence). This CDR3 is built from 17 residues. Trimming removed 2 bases from V and 3 bases from J, with 19 bases in between. As for this clonotype: The antigen is not known.

The input for sequencing was cultured PBMCs, taken from culture after CMV antigen stimulation. The V call is TRBV19, the J call TRBJ1-2; D is unresolved. The source is a human donor in good health (CMV status not recorded). Some clones in this sample may be carry-over from other donors' samples. CDR3 region: CASSIPSNSRNYYGYTF. The DNA of the CDR3 is TGTGCCAGTAGTATACCGTCCAACAGCCGAAATTACTATGGCTACACCTTC. The full variable domain, rest sourced from reference TRBV19 and TRBJ1-2, is DGGITQSPKYLFRKEGQNVTLSCEQNLNHDAMYWYRQDPGQGLRLIYYSQIVNDFQKGDIAEGYSVSREKKESFPLTVTSAQKNPTAFYLCASSIPSNSRNYYGYTFGSGTRLTVV.